This T cell receptor (beta chain) emerged from a study of blood T cell repertoires in COVID-19. Study-wide context: Samples representing acute and convalescent COVID-19 were sourced from the United States, Italy and Spain. T cells, B-cell-depleted T cells, or PBMCs supplied cDNA or gDNA.

As handled by the study authors: Amplified reference gene primers provided the basis for estimating nucleated cell counts. Produced via immunoSEQ multiplex PCR; TCRdb's table is partial and in-frame only. From that table come the V and J calls and clone size; the DNA was used to work out D and trimming. Of approximately 70,000 clones in the sample, roughly nine tenths were seen once. The V gene end was trimmed by 4 bases and the J gene end by 1 base; junction bases not matched to a gene: 9. Per the germline V gene, CDR1 is SGHRS and CDR2 is YFSETQ. The CDR3 totals 16 residues. V gene TRBV5-1 combines with J gene TRBJ2-3; 7 bases are shared with TRBD2. What was sequenced was peripheral blood. The TCR sequence derives from a man in his 70s with active COVID-19. CDR3 sequence: CASSPGVAGRTDTQYF. The CDR3 region has the DNA TGCGCCAGCAGCCCCGGGGTAGCGGGCCGCACAGATACGCAGTATTTT. Complete variable domain (other parts from reference TRBV5-1 and TRBJ2-3): KAGVTQTPRYLIKTRGQQVTLSCSPISGHRSVSWYQQTPGQGLQFLFEYFSETQRNKGNFPGRFSGRQFSNSRSEMNVSTLELGDSALYLCASSPGVAGRTDTQYFGPGTRLTVL.